The rows below give T cell receptor beta chains drawn from one sample of a study of neoadjuvant anti-PD-1 for oral cavity cancer. The assay was immunoSEQ multiplex PCR, and TCRdb's table has in-frame clones only and misses some. The sample has some 40,000 clones; around 40% are singletons. This specimen consisted of tumor tissue, obtained after nivolumab (anti-PD-1) treatment. These receptors were collected from a person aged 35 to 85 with oral cavity squamous cell carcinoma. Both conserved end residues are part of each CDR3. Fields, in order: CDR3 DNA, CDR3 protein, J gene, clone size, V gene, D gene. The D gene is left open where the match is weak. A clone size is listed for some rows: how often the clone was seen (once, few, many), or a class if it is expanded.

DNA: TGTGCCAGCAGCTTGGGGAGGGGTTTGGGCGAGCAGTACTTC
CDR3: CASSLGRGLGEQYF
J: TRBJ2-7
size: NA
V: TRBV7-2
D: TRBD2

DNA: TGTGCCAGCACCGGGGACAGGGGGGGCTACACCTTC
CDR3: CASTGDRGGYTF
J: TRBJ1-2
size: many
V: TRBV5-4
D: TRBD1

DNA: TGTGCCAGCAGCCGTCGGGCGGGAGGGGGCACAGATACGCAGTATTTT
CDR3: CASSRRAGGGTDTQYF
J: TRBJ2-3
size: NA
V: TRBV4-2
D: TRBD2

DNA: TGCAGCGTTGACCCATGGGGGGACCACTTC
CDR3: CSVDPWGDHF
J: TRBJ2-5
size: NA
V: TRBV29-1
D: NA

DNA: TGCGCCAGCAGCACAGGGACAGGGGCAGACACCATATATTTT
CDR3: CASSTGTGADTIYF
J: TRBJ1-3
size: NA
V: TRBV5-1
D: TRBD1

DNA: TGTGCCAGCAGCGCAGACCAGGGGGAATATGAAAAACTGTTTTTT
CDR3: CASSADQGEYEKLFF
J: TRBJ1-4
size: many
V: TRBV5-4
D: TRBD1

DNA: TGTGCCAGCAGTCGACCGGGACAGGGGCGTGAAGCTTTCTTT
CDR3: CASSRPGQGREAFF
J: TRBJ1-1
size: NA
V: TRBV27
D: TRBD1

DNA: TGTGCCAGCAGCCCCACGGGGAGGAACACCGGGGAGCTGTTTTTT
CDR3: CASSPTGRNTGELFF
J: TRBJ2-2
size: few
V: TRBV7-9
D: NA

DNA: TGCGCCAGCGGAAATAGCGGTTCCTACAATGAGCAGTTCTTC
CDR3: CASGNSGSYNEQFF
J: TRBJ2-1
size: NA
V: TRBV5-1
D: NA

DNA: TGTGCCAGCAGTTACTCGGGCACACGCATAGAAAAACTGTTTTTT
CDR3: CASSYSGTRIEKLFF
J: TRBJ1-4
size: NA
V: TRBV6-5
D: NA

DNA: TGTGCCAGCAGCTTGCAGGGACAGGGGGCAGATGAGCAGTTCTTC
CDR3: CASSLQGQGADEQFF
J: TRBJ2-1
size: few
V: TRBV5-5
D: TRBD1

DNA: TGTGCCAGCAGCGCCCGACTAGTCCTCTCCTACAATGAGCAGTTCTTC
CDR3: CASSARLVLSYNEQFF
J: TRBJ2-1
size: NA
V: TRBV5-4
D: NA

DNA: TGTGCCAGCAGTGTTACGATGGAGGGTGCAGATACGCAGTATTTT
CDR3: CASSVTMEGADTQYF
J: TRBJ2-3
size: NA
V: TRBV6-4
D: NA

DNA: TGTGCCAGCAGCTTAGGGTCCCCGGGTACCCACGAGCAGTACTTC
CDR3: CASSLGSPGTHEQYF
J: TRBJ2-7
size: once
V: TRBV7-2
D: NA

DNA: TGCGCCACCTCAGAAGACAGGGTGACTGAAGCTTTCTTT
CDR3: CATSEDRVTEAFF
J: TRBJ1-1
size: NA
V: TRBV5-1
D: TRBD1

DNA: TGCGCCAGCAGCTTGGGACAGGGCTACAATGAGCAGTTCTTC
CDR3: CASSLGQGYNEQFF
J: TRBJ2-1
size: NA
V: TRBV5-1
D: TRBD1

DNA: TGTGCCAGTAGTGTAGGGACTAGCGGGAGCCGGTCCTCCTACAATGAGCAGTTCTTC
CDR3: CASSVGTSGSRSSYNEQFF
J: TRBJ2-1
size: NA
V: TRBV19
D: TRBD2

DNA: TGTGCCAGTTACGCCGTTGGGGAGCTGTTTTTT
CDR3: CASYAVGELFF
J: TRBJ2-2
size: NA
V: TRBV6-9
D: NA

DNA: TGTGCCAGCAGAATGGGTAATAATCAGCCCCAGCATTTT
CDR3: CASRMGNNQPQHF
J: TRBJ1-5
size: NA
V: TRBV2
D: NA

DNA: TGTGCCAGCAGTACGACAGGGGGCTATGGCTACACCTTC
CDR3: CASSTTGGYGYTF
J: TRBJ1-2
size: NA
V: TRBV2
D: TRBD1

DNA: TGCGCCAGCAGCCAAGAGCCTTCTTCGGTCGGGGAGCTGTTTTTT
CDR3: CASSQEPSSVGELFF
J: TRBJ2-2
size: NA
V: TRBV4-1
D: NA

DNA: TGTGCCAGCAGCGCCTCTACGGCCTACGAGCAGTACTTC
CDR3: CASSASTAYEQYF
J: TRBJ2-7
size: NA
V: TRBV11-2
D: NA

DNA: TGTGCCAGCTCACCCATACAGGGACTGAACTATGGCTACACCTTC
CDR3: CASSPIQGLNYGYTF
J: TRBJ1-2
size: NA
V: TRBV18
D: NA

DNA: TGCGCCAGCAGCCAAGATCCCTTAACCGGGACAGGGTTTGAAAAACTGTTTTTT
CDR3: CASSQDPLTGTGFEKLFF
J: TRBJ1-4
size: once
V: TRBV4-1
D: TRBD1

DNA: TGTGCCAGCAGCTTAGCGGTCTGGGAGAGGTATGGCTACACCTTC
CDR3: CASSLAVWERYGYTF
J: TRBJ1-2
size: NA
V: TRBV7-2
D: NA

DNA: TGTGCCAGCAGCGCGCATCCAGGGGGCGGGACAGATACGCAGTATTTT
CDR3: CASSAHPGGGTDTQYF
J: TRBJ2-3
size: few
V: TRBV9
D: TRBD1

DNA: TGTGCCTGGAGTGTAGCCACCCCAGATACGCAGTATTTT
CDR3: CAWSVATPDTQYF
J: TRBJ2-3
size: few
V: TRBV30
D: NA

DNA: TGTGCCAAAGAACAGGTCGGGGGAGTTGAAGGAGACTATGGCTACACCTTC
CDR3: CAKEQVGGVEGDYGYTF
J: TRBJ1-2
size: NA
V: TRBV25-1
D: NA